The 5 T cell receptor beta chains below were found in one sample sequenced in a study of blood T cell repertoires in COVID-19. TCRdb keeps only in-frame clones here, not all; method: immunoSEQ multiplex PCR. The data hold roughly 89,000 clones, with roughly 80% observed a single time. The material sequenced was peripheral blood. The receptors stem from an elderly woman with acute or convalescent COVID-19.

In this sample, this clone turned up once. The chain uses TRBV29-1 and TRBJ1-1, with 9 bases that match TRBD1. Trimming at V came to 4 bases and at J to 3 bases, leaving 3 bases not matched to a gene. CDR1 SQVTM and CDR2 ANQGSEA come from the germline V gene. This CDR3 region has 13 residues. CDR3 sequence: CSVVGQGDTEAFF. CDR3 nucleotides: TGCAGCGTTGTGGGACAGGGCGACACTGAAGCTTTCTTT.

V gene TRBV10-3 combines with J gene TRBJ1-5; no clear D gene. The CDR3 runs to 15 residues. Germline assignment: CDR1 ENHRY and CDR2 SYGVKD. V was clipped by 3 bases and J by 3 bases, with 12 bases between them. This CDR3 is CAISDLGVHNQPQHF. As DNA, the CDR3 is TGTGCCATCAGTGACCTAGGAGTCCACAATCAGCCCCAGCATTTT.

The rearrangement uses TRBV19 and TRBJ2-1; 11 bases map to TRBD2. The CDR3 length is 16 residues. CDR1 is LNHDA and CDR2 is SQIVND in the germline V gene (reference sequence). The junction had 5 bases not matched to a gene; V was cut back by 3 bases and J by 4 bases. The CDR3 DNA follows: TGTGCCAGTAGTATTTTGGCTAGCGGGGGGTACAATGAGCAGTTCTTC. Translating gives CASSILASGGYNEQFF.

This clone was counted a single time. This chain links TRBV27 with TRBJ1-2, with TRBD1 matching 8 bases. The CDR3 is made up of 17 amino acids. Germline loops: CDR1 MNHEY, CDR2 SMNVEV (reference sequence). The V gene end was trimmed by 2 bases and the J gene end by 4 bases; junction bases not matched to a gene: 12. In nucleotides, the CDR3 is TGTGCCAGCAGTTTAAAAGGGTCGGCAGGGGGCATCTATGGCTACACCTTC. Amino acids: CASSLKGSAGGIYGYTF.

The chain has TRBV10-2 and TRBJ2-1; 10 bases agree with TRBD1. The CDR3 extends over 17 amino acids. In germline, CDR1 is WSHSY, CDR2 SAAADI. Unmatched junction bases numbered 8, after V lost 4 bases and J lost 2 bases. CDR3 sequence (DNA): TGCGCCAGCAGTGGACGCGACGGGACAGGGGCCTACAATGAGCAGTTCTTC. Its translation is CASSGRDGTGAYNEQFF.